The rows below give T cell receptor beta chains drawn from one sample of a study of chemoradiotherapy in HPV16-positive cancers. TCRdb keeps only in-frame clones here, not all; method: immunoSEQ multiplex PCR. Of approximately 15,000 clones listed, about 86% were seen once; the top ten hold approximately 3.5%. This specimen consisted of blood, obtained from a patient who underwent chemoradiotherapy. The source is a human donor with HPV-associated anogenital cancer. Both conserved end residues are part of each CDR3. A D gene is named only where the DNA matches it firmly. A row's size may be missing; if present it is once, few, many or a size class.

CDR3aa: CASSPGNRQETQYF
CDR3nt: TGTGCCAGCTCACCGGGGAACCGACAAGAGACCCAGTACTTC
d_gene: NA
j_gene: TRBJ2-5
v_gene: TRBV18
abundance: NA

CDR3aa: CASSPVTSVNTGELFF
CDR3nt: TGCGCCAGCAGCCCAGTGACTAGCGTTAACACCGGGGAGCTGTTTTTT
d_gene: TRBD2
j_gene: TRBJ2-2
v_gene: TRBV5-1
abundance: NA

CDR3aa: CASSFGGRLNTEAFF
CDR3nt: TGCGCCAGCAGCTTCGGGGGCAGATTGAACACTGAAGCTTTCTTT
d_gene: NA
j_gene: TRBJ1-1
v_gene: TRBV5-1
abundance: NA

CDR3aa: CASSWGLAGEYEQYF
CDR3nt: TGTGCCAGCAGCTGGGGACTAGCGGGGGAGTACGAGCAGTACTTC
d_gene: TRBD2
j_gene: TRBJ2-7
v_gene: TRBV5-6
abundance: large

CDR3aa: CASKRDRASNQPQHF
CDR3nt: TGTGCCAGCAAAAGGGACAGGGCCAGCAATCAGCCCCAGCATTTT
d_gene: TRBD1
j_gene: TRBJ1-5
v_gene: TRBV6-1
abundance: NA

CDR3aa: CASSQDLGQGVSNEQFF
CDR3nt: TGCGCCAGCAGCCAAGATCTCGGACAGGGGGTGAGTAATGAGCAGTTCTTC
d_gene: TRBD1
j_gene: TRBJ2-1
v_gene: TRBV4-1
abundance: NA

CDR3aa: CATRATGHTGELFF
CDR3nt: TGTGCCACCAGGGCGACAGGGCACACCGGGGAGCTGTTTTTT
d_gene: TRBD1
j_gene: TRBJ2-2
v_gene: TRBV15
abundance: NA

CDR3aa: CASSITGLDGAFF
CDR3nt: TGTGCCAGTAGTATCACTGGGCTGGACGGAGCTTTCTTT
d_gene: NA
j_gene: TRBJ1-1
v_gene: TRBV19
abundance: NA

CDR3aa: CASTLNTEAFF
CDR3nt: TGTGCCAGCACTCTGAACACTGAAGCTTTCTTT
d_gene: NA
j_gene: TRBJ1-1
v_gene: TRBV25-1
abundance: once

CDR3aa: CASTGFEAPSNEQFF
CDR3nt: TGTGCCAGTACCGGGTTTGAGGCCCCTAGCAATGAGCAGTTCTTC
d_gene: NA
j_gene: TRBJ2-1
v_gene: TRBV19
abundance: NA

CDR3aa: CASSFAYLTYEQYF
CDR3nt: TGTGCCAGCAGTTTCGCCTATTTAACCTACGAGCAGTACTTC
d_gene: NA
j_gene: TRBJ2-7
v_gene: TRBV28
abundance: NA

CDR3aa: CASSIDLDTSAAYEQYF
CDR3nt: TGTGCCAGTAGTATAGATTTGGACACCTCAGCGGCCTACGAGCAGTACTTC
d_gene: NA
j_gene: TRBJ2-7
v_gene: TRBV19
abundance: NA

CDR3aa: CASSKLAGGPDTQYF
CDR3nt: TGTGCCAGCAGTAAACTAGCGGGAGGGCCAGATACGCAGTATTTT
d_gene: TRBD2
j_gene: TRBJ2-3
v_gene: TRBV6-5
abundance: large

CDR3aa: CAWSFQGNQPQHF
CDR3nt: TGTGCCTGGAGTTTTCAGGGTAACCAGCCCCAGCATTTT
d_gene: NA
j_gene: TRBJ1-5
v_gene: TRBV30
abundance: NA

CDR3aa: CASSLIQGTDEQYF
CDR3nt: TGCGCCAGCAGCTTGATCCAGGGGACCGACGAGCAGTACTTC
d_gene: NA
j_gene: TRBJ2-7
v_gene: TRBV5-1
abundance: once

CDR3aa: CASSSFPYEQYF
CDR3nt: TGTGCCAGCAGCTCATTCCCCTACGAGCAGTACTTC
d_gene: NA
j_gene: TRBJ2-7
v_gene: TRBV6-5
abundance: NA

CDR3aa: CASSRGTSGSFYEQYF
CDR3nt: TGTGCCAGCAGCCGAGGGACTAGCGGGAGTTTTTACGAGCAGTACTTC
d_gene: TRBD2
j_gene: TRBJ2-7
v_gene: TRBV5-8
abundance: NA

CDR3aa: CASSPHIGTGVETQYF
CDR3nt: TGTGCCAGCAGCCCGCACATCGGGACAGGGGTAGAGACCCAGTACTTC
d_gene: TRBD1
j_gene: TRBJ2-5
v_gene: TRBV7-6
abundance: NA

CDR3aa: CASSQPEGEQYF
CDR3nt: TGTGCCAGCAGCCAACCGGAGGGCGAGCAGTACTTC
d_gene: NA
j_gene: TRBJ2-7
v_gene: TRBV7-6
abundance: NA

CDR3aa: CASSSQDSNQPQHF
CDR3nt: TGTGCCAGCAGTTCACAGGATAGCAATCAGCCCCAGCATTTT
d_gene: NA
j_gene: TRBJ1-5
v_gene: TRBV2
abundance: NA

CDR3aa: CAWSVGRGGETQYF
CDR3nt: TGTGCCTGGAGTGTAGGGCGGGGAGGAGAGACCCAGTACTTC
d_gene: NA
j_gene: TRBJ2-5
v_gene: TRBV30
abundance: NA

CDR3aa: CASSRRPRGPKEIYYGYTF
CDR3nt: TGTGCCAGCAGCCGAAGACCTAGGGGGCCCAAAGAGATCTACTATGGCTACACCTTC
d_gene: TRBD1
j_gene: TRBJ1-2
v_gene: TRBV7-9
abundance: NA

CDR3aa: CASSLGRQGAGGYTF
CDR3nt: TGTGCCAGCAGTTTGGGGAGACAGGGGGCGGGTGGCTACACCTTC
d_gene: TRBD1
j_gene: TRBJ1-2
v_gene: TRBV28
abundance: NA

CDR3aa: CASRRAGQATNEKLFF
CDR3nt: TGTGCCAGCAGACGCGCGGGACAAGCAACTAATGAAAAACTGTTTTTT
d_gene: NA
j_gene: TRBJ1-4
v_gene: TRBV2
abundance: NA

CDR3aa: CASSIRGEGGEQFF
CDR3nt: TGTGCCAGTAGTATCCGGGGGGAAGGAGGTGAGCAGTTCTTC
d_gene: TRBD2
j_gene: TRBJ2-1
v_gene: TRBV19
abundance: NA

CDR3aa: CASSPWGSSSYNEQFF
CDR3nt: TGTGCCAGCAGCCCCTGGGGGTCTAGCTCCTACAATGAGCAGTTCTTC
d_gene: NA
j_gene: TRBJ2-1
v_gene: TRBV12-1
abundance: NA

CDR3aa: CASSHGRVNTGELFF
CDR3nt: TGCGCCAGCAGTCACGGTCGGGTAAACACCGGGGAGCTGTTTTTT
d_gene: NA
j_gene: TRBJ2-2
v_gene: TRBV5-1
abundance: NA

CDR3aa: CSGTSGTTRDTQYF
CDR3nt: TGCAGCGGTACCAGCGGGACGACCCGAGATACGCAGTATTTT
d_gene: TRBD2
j_gene: TRBJ2-3
v_gene: TRBV29-1
abundance: NA

CDR3aa: CASSEQQGRSTEAFF
CDR3nt: TGTGCCAGCAGCGAACAACAGGGTCGGAGCACTGAAGCTTTCTTT
d_gene: NA
j_gene: TRBJ1-1
v_gene: TRBV6-1
abundance: NA

CDR3aa: CASSLVRLNTEAFF
CDR3nt: TGCGCCAGCAGCTTAGTCCGGTTGAACACTGAAGCTTTCTTT
d_gene: NA
j_gene: TRBJ1-1
v_gene: TRBV5-1
abundance: NA

CDR3aa: CASSDSMRQAFMNTEAFF
CDR3nt: TGTGCCAGCAGTGACTCTATGAGGCAAGCATTTATGAACACTGAAGCTTTCTTT
d_gene: NA
j_gene: TRBJ1-1
v_gene: TRBV6-4
abundance: NA

CDR3aa: CASSSGLWNTIYF
CDR3nt: TGTGCCAGCAGCTCAGGGCTGTGGAACACCATATATTTT
d_gene: NA
j_gene: TRBJ1-3
v_gene: TRBV7-2
abundance: NA

CDR3aa: CASSVGTVDNEQFF
CDR3nt: TGTGCCAGCAGCGTAGGGACAGTCGACAATGAGCAGTTCTTC
d_gene: NA
j_gene: TRBJ2-1
v_gene: TRBV9
abundance: NA

CDR3aa: CASRSGVGAGELFF
CDR3nt: TGCGCCAGCAGATCGGGAGTTGGGGCCGGGGAGCTGTTTTTT
d_gene: NA
j_gene: TRBJ2-2
v_gene: TRBV10-1
abundance: NA

CDR3aa: CASSLGFGQPQHF
CDR3nt: TGTGCCAGCAGTTTAGGGTTCGGTCAGCCCCAGCATTTT
d_gene: NA
j_gene: TRBJ1-5
v_gene: TRBV28
abundance: NA

CDR3aa: CASSGRAGLTDTQYF
CDR3nt: TGTGCCAGCAGCGGACGGGCCGGACTCACAGATACGCAGTATTTT
d_gene: NA
j_gene: TRBJ2-3
v_gene: TRBV9
abundance: NA

CDR3aa: CASSDYNSPLHF
CDR3nt: TGTGCCAGCAGTGACTATAATTCACCCCTCCACTTT
d_gene: NA
j_gene: TRBJ1-6
v_gene: TRBV25-1
abundance: NA

CDR3aa: CASSPGQTGSYNSPLHF
CDR3nt: TGTGCCAGCAGCCCCGGACAGACGGGCTCCTATAATTCACCCCTCCACTTT
d_gene: NA
j_gene: TRBJ1-6
v_gene: TRBV7-6
abundance: once

CDR3aa: CASSITGSSYNEQFF
CDR3nt: TGCGCCAGCAGCATAACCGGGAGTTCCTACAATGAGCAGTTCTTC
d_gene: NA
j_gene: TRBJ2-1
v_gene: TRBV5-1
abundance: few

CDR3aa: CASTSGGLPSSYNEQFF
CDR3nt: TGTGCCAGCACCTCGGGTGGACTACCGAGCTCCTACAATGAGCAGTTCTTC
d_gene: NA
j_gene: TRBJ2-1
v_gene: TRBV28
abundance: NA

CDR3aa: CASSQDRTTQRAFF
CDR3nt: TGCGCCAGCAGCCAAGATCGGACAACCCAAAGGGCTTTCTTT
d_gene: NA
j_gene: TRBJ1-1
v_gene: TRBV4-1
abundance: NA

CDR3aa: CASSDGTYNEQFF
CDR3nt: TGTGCCAGCAGTGACGGGACTTACAATGAGCAGTTCTTC
d_gene: NA
j_gene: TRBJ2-1
v_gene: TRBV6-4
abundance: NA

CDR3aa: CASSLLAGVTYEQYF
CDR3nt: TGTGCCAGCAGCCTTTTAGCGGGAGTAACCTACGAGCAGTACTTC
d_gene: TRBD2
j_gene: TRBJ2-7
v_gene: TRBV13
abundance: NA

CDR3aa: CASSPRGAGEHTDTQYF
CDR3nt: TGTGCCAGCAGTCCTAGGGGAGCGGGGGAGCACACAGATACGCAGTATTTT
d_gene: TRBD2
j_gene: TRBJ2-3
v_gene: TRBV13
abundance: NA

CDR3aa: CAGEESVGTYNEQFF
CDR3nt: TGTGCCGGCGAGGAGAGTGTAGGGACTTACAATGAGCAGTTCTTC
d_gene: NA
j_gene: TRBJ2-1
v_gene: TRBV6-1
abundance: NA